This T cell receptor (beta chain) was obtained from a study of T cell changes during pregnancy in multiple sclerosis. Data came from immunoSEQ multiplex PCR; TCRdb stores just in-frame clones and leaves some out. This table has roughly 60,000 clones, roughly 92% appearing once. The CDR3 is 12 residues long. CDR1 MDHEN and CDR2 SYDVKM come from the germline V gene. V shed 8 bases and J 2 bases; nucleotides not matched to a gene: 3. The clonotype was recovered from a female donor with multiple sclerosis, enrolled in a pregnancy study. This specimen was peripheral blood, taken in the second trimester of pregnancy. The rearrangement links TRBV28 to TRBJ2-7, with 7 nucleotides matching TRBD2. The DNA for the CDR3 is TGTGCCAGCTCTAGCGGAGCCTACGAGCAGTACTTC. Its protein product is CASSSGAYEQYF.